This T cell receptor beta chain was obtained from a study of blood T cell repertoires in COVID-19. For the study at large: Nucleic acid was either cDNA or gDNA, and it came from T cells, B-cell-depleted T cells, or PBMCs.

Authors' methods: Amplification from reference gene primers served as the basis for estimated nucleated cell counts. The assay was immunoSEQ multiplex PCR, and TCRdb's table has in-frame clones only and misses some. The DNA was the basis for D and trimming; V, J and clone size are from that table. The sample yields nearly 250,000 clones, just under 90% seen once. The sequence was obtained from a man aged 45-60 years who had been exposed to COVID-19. The sequenced sample was PBMCs or T cells enriched from blood (not recorded which).

This CDR3 is CASSLSGHSRKLFF. The CDR3 DNA reads TGTGCCAGCAGTTTATCAGGGCACAGTAGAAAACTGTTTTTT. The gene calls are TRBV28 and TRBJ1-4; D possibly corresponds to TRBD1 (5 bases). The CDR3 sequence is 14 residues long. From germline, CDR1 is MDHEN and CDR2 SYDVKM. V gave up 1 base and J gave up 10 bases, with 13 bases separating them.